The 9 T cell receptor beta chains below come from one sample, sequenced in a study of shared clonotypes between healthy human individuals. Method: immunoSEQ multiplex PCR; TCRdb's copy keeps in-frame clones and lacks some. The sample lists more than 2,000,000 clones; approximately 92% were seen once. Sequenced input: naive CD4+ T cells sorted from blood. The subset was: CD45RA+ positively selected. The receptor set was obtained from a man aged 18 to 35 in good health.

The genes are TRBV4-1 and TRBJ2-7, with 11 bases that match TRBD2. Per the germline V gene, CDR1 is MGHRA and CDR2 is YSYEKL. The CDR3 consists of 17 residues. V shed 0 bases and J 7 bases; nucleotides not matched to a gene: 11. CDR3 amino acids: CASSQDLSLAGEEEQYF. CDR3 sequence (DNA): TGCGCCAGCAGCCAAGACCTATCACTAGCGGGAGAAGAAGAGCAGTACTTC.

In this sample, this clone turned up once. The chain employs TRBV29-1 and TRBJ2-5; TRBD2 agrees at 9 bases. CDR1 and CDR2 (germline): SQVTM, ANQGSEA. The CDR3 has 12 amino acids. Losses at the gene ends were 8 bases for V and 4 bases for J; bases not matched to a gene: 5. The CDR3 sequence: CSFLGLAETQYF. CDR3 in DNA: TGCAGCTTCTTGGGACTAGCAGAGACCCAGTACTTC. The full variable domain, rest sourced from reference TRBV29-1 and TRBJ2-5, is SAVISQKPSRDICQRGTSLTIQCQVDSQVTMMFWYRQQPGQSLTLIATANQGSEATYESGFVIDKFPISRPNLTFSTLTVSNMSPEDSSIYLCSFLGLAETQYFGPGTRLLVL.

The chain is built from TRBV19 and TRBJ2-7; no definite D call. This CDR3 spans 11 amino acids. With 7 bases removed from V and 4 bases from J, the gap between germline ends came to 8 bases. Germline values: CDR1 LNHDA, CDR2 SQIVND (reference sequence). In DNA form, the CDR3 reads TGTGCCAGTATCGGGTTTTACGAGCAGTACTTC. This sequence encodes CASIGFYEQYF.

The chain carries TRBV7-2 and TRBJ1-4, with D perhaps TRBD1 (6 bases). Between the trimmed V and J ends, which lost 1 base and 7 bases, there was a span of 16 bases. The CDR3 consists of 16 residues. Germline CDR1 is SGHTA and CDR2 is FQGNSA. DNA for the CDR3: TGTGCCAGCAGCTTAGGAATGAGAGGGGGTAGTGAAAAACTGTTTTTT. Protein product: CASSLGMRGGSEKLFF. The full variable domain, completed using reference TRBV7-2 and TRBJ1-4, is GAGVSQSPSNKVTEKGKDVELRCDPISGHTALYWYRQSLGQGLEFLIYFQGNSAPDKSGLPSDRFSAERTGGSVSTLTIQRTQQEDSAVYLCASSLGMRGGSEKLFFGSGTQLSVL.

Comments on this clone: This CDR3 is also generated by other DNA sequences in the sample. CDR3 DNA sequence: TGTGCCAGCAGACCTTACAATGAGCAGTTCTTC. As protein: CASRPYNEQFF. This chain connects TRBV2 to TRBJ2-1; no clear D. V was pared by 6 bases and J by 4 bases, with 4 bases between. From germline, CDR1 is SNHLY and CDR2 FYNNEI. The length of the CDR3 is 11 residues.

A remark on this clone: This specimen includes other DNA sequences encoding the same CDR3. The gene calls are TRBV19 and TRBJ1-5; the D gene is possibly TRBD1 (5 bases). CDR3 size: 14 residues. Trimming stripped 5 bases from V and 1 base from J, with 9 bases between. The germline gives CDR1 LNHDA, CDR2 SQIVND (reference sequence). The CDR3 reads CASSRGDSNQPQHF. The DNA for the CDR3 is TGTGCCAGTAGTCGGGGGGACAGCAATCAGCCCCAGCATTTT.

CDR3 sequence (DNA): TGTGCCAGCAGACAGGGGTTCTCCTATAATTCACCCCTCCACTTT. Translated, it gives CASRQGFSYNSPLHF. This chain uses TRBV6-5 with TRBJ1-6; 7 bases align to TRBD1. Germline V gene lookup returns CDR1 MNHEY and CDR2 SVGAGI. With V trimmed by 6 bases and J by 0 bases, 2 bases remained unmatched. The CDR3 runs to 15 residues.

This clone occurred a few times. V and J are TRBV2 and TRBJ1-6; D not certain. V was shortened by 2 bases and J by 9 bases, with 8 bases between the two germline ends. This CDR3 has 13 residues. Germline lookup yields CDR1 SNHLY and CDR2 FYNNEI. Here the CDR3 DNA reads TGTGCCAGCAGTGAATATGGAGCTTCACCCCTCCACTTT. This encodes CASSEYGASPLHF.

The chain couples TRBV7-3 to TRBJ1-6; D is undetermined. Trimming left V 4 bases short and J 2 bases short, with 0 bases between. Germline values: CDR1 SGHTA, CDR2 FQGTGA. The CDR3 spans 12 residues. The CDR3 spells CASSSYNSPLHF. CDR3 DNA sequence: TGTGCCAGCAGCTCCTATAATTCACCCCTCCACTTT.